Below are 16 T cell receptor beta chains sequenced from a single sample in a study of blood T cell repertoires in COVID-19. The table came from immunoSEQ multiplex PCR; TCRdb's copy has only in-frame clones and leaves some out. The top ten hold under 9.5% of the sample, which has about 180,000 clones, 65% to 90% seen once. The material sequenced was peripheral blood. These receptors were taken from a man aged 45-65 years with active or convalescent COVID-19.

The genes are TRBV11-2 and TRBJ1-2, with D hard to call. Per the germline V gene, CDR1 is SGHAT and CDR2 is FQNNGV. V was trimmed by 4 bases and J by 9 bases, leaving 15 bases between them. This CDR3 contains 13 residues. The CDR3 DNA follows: TGTGCCAGCAGCTCGGACGTTCCGGGGAGCTACACCTTC. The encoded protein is CASSSDVPGSYTF.

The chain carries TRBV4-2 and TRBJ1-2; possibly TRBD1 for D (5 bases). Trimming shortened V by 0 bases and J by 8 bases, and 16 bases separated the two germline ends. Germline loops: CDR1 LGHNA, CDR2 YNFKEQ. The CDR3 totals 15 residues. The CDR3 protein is CASSQDREGQKGYTF. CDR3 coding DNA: TGTGCCAGCAGCCAAGATCGGGAGGGGCAAAAGGGCTACACCTTC.

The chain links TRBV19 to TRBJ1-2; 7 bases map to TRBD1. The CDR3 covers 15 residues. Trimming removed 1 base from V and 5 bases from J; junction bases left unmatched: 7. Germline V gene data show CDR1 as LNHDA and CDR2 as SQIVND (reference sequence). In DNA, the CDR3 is TGTGCCAGTAGTATAGGAACCGGGACAGCGTATGGCTACACCTTC. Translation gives CASSIGTGTAYGYTF. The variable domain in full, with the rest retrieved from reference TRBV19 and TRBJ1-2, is DGGITQSPKYLFRKEGQNVTLSCEQNLNHDAMYWYRQDPGQGLRLIYYSQIVNDFQKGDIAEGYSVSREKKESFPLTVTSAQKNPTAFYLCASSIGTGTAYGYTFGSGTRLTVV.

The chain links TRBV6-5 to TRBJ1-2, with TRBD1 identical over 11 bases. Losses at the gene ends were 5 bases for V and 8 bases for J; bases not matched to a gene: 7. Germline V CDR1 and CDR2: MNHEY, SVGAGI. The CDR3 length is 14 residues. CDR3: CASSPQGQGGGYTF. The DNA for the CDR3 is TGTGCCAGCAGTCCCCAGGGACAGGGGGGCGGCTACACCTTC.

CDR3 nucleotide sequence: TGTGCCAGCTCACCCGGGACAGGGGACGAGCAGTACTTC. Translation gives CASSPGTGDEQYF. The chain carries TRBV18 and TRBJ2-7, with 10 bases identical to TRBD1. Losses at the gene ends were 3 bases for V and 5 bases for J; bases not matched to a gene: 1. CDR1 is KGHSH and CDR2 is LQKENI in the germline V gene. This CDR3 region has 13 residues. Together with reference TRBV18 and TRBJ2-7, the CDR3 gives the full variable domain: NAGVMQNPRHLVRRRGQEARLRCSPMKGHSHVYWYRQLPEEGLKFMVYLQKENIIDESGMPKERFSAEFPKEGPSILRIQQVVRGDSAAYFCASSPGTGDEQYFGPGTRLTVT.

CDR3 loop: CASSQDVPTGGRQPQHF. The CDR3 region has the DNA TGCGCCAGCAGCCAAGATGTCCCGACGGGGGGGAGGCAGCCCCAGCATTTT. This chain joins TRBV4-1 and TRBJ1-5, with D maybe TRBD1 (5 bases). Trimming took 0 bases from V and 7 from J, leaving 19 bases between them. CDR3 length: 17 residues. The germline CDR1 and CDR2 sequences are MGHRA and YSYEKL.

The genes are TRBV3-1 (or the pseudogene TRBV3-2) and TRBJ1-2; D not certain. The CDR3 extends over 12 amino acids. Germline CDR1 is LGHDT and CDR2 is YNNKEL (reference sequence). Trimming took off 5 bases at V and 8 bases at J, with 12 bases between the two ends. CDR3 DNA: TGTGCCAGCAGCGACTCCTCGTTAGGCTACACCTTC. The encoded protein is CASSDSSLGYTF.

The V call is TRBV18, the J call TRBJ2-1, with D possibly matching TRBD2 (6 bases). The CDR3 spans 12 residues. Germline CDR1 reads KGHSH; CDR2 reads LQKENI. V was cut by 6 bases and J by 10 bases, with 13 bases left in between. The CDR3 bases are TGTGCCAGCTCCCCGGAGGGCTGGGAGCAGTTCTTC. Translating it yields CASSPEGWEQFF.

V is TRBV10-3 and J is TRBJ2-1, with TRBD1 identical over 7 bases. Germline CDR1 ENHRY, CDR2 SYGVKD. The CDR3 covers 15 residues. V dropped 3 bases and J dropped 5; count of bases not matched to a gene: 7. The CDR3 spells CAISDSGTANNEQFF. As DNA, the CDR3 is TGTGCCATCAGTGACTCCGGGACAGCGAACAATGAGCAGTTCTTC.

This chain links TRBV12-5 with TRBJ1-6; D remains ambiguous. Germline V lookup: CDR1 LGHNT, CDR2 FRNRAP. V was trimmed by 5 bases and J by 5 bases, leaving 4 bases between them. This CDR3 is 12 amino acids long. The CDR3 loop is CASGHDNSPLHF. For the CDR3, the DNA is TGTGCTAGTGGTCATGATAATTCACCCCTCCACTTT.

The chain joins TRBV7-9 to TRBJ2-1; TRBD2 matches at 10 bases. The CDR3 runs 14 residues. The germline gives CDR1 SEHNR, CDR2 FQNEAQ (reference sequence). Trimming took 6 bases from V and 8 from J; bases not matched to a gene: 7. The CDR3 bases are TGTGCCAGCAGATCTAGCGGGAGCTTTGATGAGCAGTTCTTC. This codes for CASRSSGSFDEQFF.

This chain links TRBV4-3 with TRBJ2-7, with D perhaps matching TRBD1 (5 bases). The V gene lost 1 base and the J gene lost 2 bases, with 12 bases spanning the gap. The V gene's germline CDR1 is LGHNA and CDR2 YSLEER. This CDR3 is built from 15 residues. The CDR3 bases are TGCGCCAGCAGCCAAGGAACAGGACCAACCTACGAGCAGTACTTC. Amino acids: CASSQGTGPTYEQYF.

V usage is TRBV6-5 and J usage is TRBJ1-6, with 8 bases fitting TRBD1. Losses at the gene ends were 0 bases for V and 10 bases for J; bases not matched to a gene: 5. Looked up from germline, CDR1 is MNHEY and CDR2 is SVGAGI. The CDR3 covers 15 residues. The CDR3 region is CASSYSGQGRSPLHF. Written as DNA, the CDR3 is TGTGCCAGCAGTTACTCCGGACAGGGACGATCACCCCTCCACTTT.

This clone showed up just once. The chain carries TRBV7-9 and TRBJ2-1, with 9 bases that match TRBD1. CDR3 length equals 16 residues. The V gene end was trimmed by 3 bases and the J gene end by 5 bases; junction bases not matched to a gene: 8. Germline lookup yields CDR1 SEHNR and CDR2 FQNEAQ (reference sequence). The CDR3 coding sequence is TGTGCCAGCAGCTTTAACCGGGACAGGGTGAACAATGAGCAGTTCTTC. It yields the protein CASSFNRDRVNNEQFF.

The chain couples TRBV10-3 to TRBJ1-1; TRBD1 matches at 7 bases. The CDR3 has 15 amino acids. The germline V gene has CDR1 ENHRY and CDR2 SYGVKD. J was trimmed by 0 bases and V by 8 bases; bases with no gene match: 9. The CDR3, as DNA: TGTGCCATCGGGGACGCGGGACAGATGAACACTGAAGCTTTCTTT. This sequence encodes CAIGDAGQMNTEAFF.

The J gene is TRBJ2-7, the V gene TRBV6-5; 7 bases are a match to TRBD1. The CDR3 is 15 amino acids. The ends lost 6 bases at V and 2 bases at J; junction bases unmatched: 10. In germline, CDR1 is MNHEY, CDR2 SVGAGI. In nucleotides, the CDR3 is TGTGCCAGCAGATTTGGGACAGTGAGAACCTACGAGCAGTACTTC. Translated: CASRFGTVRTYEQYF.